These 9 T cell receptor beta chains share one sample of origin, sequenced in a study of CD8+ T cells in alopecia areata. RNA was extracted and reverse transcribed into cDNA as the sequencing template. The assay was immunoSEQ multiplex PCR, and TCRdb's table has in-frame clones only and misses some. The sample gives 210,000 or so clones, around 66% of which show up once; 0.95% to 1.5% is in the top ten. Treatment noted: oral pan-JAK inhibitor, 5-10 mg twice daily. Specimen: CD4+ T cells sorted from blood, collected at approximately week 42, from a patient treated with tofacitinib. These TCRs come from a human donor with alopecia areata.

This rearrangement joins TRBV25-1 to TRBJ1-2; TRBD1 might be the D (5 bases). Trimming took 1 base from V and 6 from J, leaving 9 bases between them. There are 13 residues in the CDR3. In germline, CDR1 is MGHDK, CDR2 SYGVNS. CDR3 region: CASSELGRDGYTF. DNA of the CDR3: TGTGCCAGCAGTGAATTAGGCAGGGATGGCTACACCTTC.

The rearrangement joins TRBV29-1 to TRBJ2-7; D may be TRBD1 (5 bases). The CDR3 length is 12 residues. Trimming removed 3 bases from V and 4 bases from J, with 10 bases in between. In germline, CDR1 is SQVTM, CDR2 ANQGSEA. The CDR3 nucleotides read TGCAGCGTTGACGGGCAGGGATACGAGCAGTACTTC. Translated: CSVDGQGYEQYF.

V usage is TRBV30 and J usage is TRBJ1-1; D is possibly TRBD1 (5 bases). This CDR3 spans 17 amino acids. V was trimmed by 0 bases and J by 0 bases, leaving 17 bases between them. Germline values: CDR1 GTSNPN, CDR2 SVGIG (reference sequence). Written as DNA, the CDR3 is TGTGCCTGGAGTGTACATAGATCGGGGCCAATGAACACTGAAGCTTTCTTT. This sequence encodes CAWSVHRSGPMNTEAFF.

The V call is TRBV9, the J call TRBJ2-6, with D perhaps matching TRBD1 (5 bases). The CDR3 extends over 18 amino acids. V dropped 0 bases and J dropped 0 bases, with 13 bases sitting between them. CDR1 and CDR2 (germline): SGDLS, YYNGEE. The CDR3 is CASSVDDRATSGANVLTF. CDR3 coding DNA: TGTGCCAGCAGCGTAGACGACAGAGCGACCTCTGGGGCCAACGTCCTGACTTTC.

The chain uses TRBV9 and TRBJ2-7, with TRBD2 identical over 7 bases. V was pared by 4 bases and J by 0 bases, with 10 bases of the junction left unmatched. Germline-derived CDR1 and CDR2 are SGDLS and YYNGEE. The CDR3 sequence is 16 residues long. For the CDR3, the DNA is TGTGCCAGCAGCCCCCGGACTAGTAGGGACTCCTACGAGCAGTACTTC. It specifies CASSPRTSRDSYEQYF.

V gene TRBV4-3 combines with J gene TRBJ2-2; D perhaps matches TRBD1 (6 bases). The CDR3 totals 17 residues. Trimming removed 0 bases at V and 0 bases at J, with 11 bases between. The germline V gene has CDR1 LGHNA and CDR2 YSLEER. The DNA of the CDR3 is TGCGCCAGCAGCCAAGATCTAGGGGGAACGAACACCGGGGAGCTGTTTTTT. Encoded protein: CASSQDLGGTNTGELFF.

The chain links TRBV28 to TRBJ2-7; D possibly corresponds to TRBD1 (5 bases). With 5 bases removed from V and 6 bases from J, the gap between germline ends came to 17 bases. The germline V gene encodes CDR1 MDHEN and CDR2 SYDVKM. The length of the CDR3 is 14 residues. The CDR3 reads CASSARGSSGEQYF. The CDR3 DNA follows: TGTGCCAGCAGTGCTAGGGGTAGTTCTGGCGAGCAGTACTTC. Together with reference TRBV28 and TRBJ2-7, the CDR3 gives the full variable domain: DVKVTQSSRYLVKRTGEKVFLECVQDMDHENMFWYRQDPGLGLRLIYFSYDVKMKEKGDIPEGYSVSREKKERFSLILESASTNQTSMYLCASSARGSSGEQYFGPGTRLTVT.

The CDR3 protein is CASSLDYYNEQFF. The CDR3 DNA sequence: TGTGCCAGCAGTTTAGACTATTACAATGAGCAGTTCTTC. J is TRBJ2-1 and V is TRBV27; maybe TRBD2 (5 bases). CDR3 size: 13 residues. CDR1 is MNHEY, CDR2 SMNVEV, per germline (reference sequence). Trimming took 2 bases from V and 4 from J, leaving 6 bases between them.

The V gene is TRBV9, the J gene TRBJ1-4; maybe TRBD1 (5 bases). The V end was cut by 0 bases, the J end by 6 bases, with 9 bases between. Looked up from germline, CDR1 is SGDLS and CDR2 is YYNGEE. This CDR3 comprises 14 residues. In nucleotides, the CDR3 is TGTGCCAGCAGCGTAGGCCAGGGCTATGAAAAACTGTTTTTT. Residues: CASSVGQGYEKLFF.